This T cell receptor beta chain derives from a study of molecular identifiers for immune sequencing clone quantification. Regarding the study as a whole: Whereas clones above 20 RNA copies held under 1% of naive-cell molecules, they held over 97% of effector molecules. Because of identical TCR molecules sharing a barcode, sizes of highly expanded clones could be underestimated.

The CDR3 loop spans 15 amino acids. The J segment lost 6 bases and the V segment lost 4 bases, leaving 9 bases of the junction unmatched. Per germline, CDR1 SGHKS and CDR2 YYEKEE (reference sequence). Bulk libraries came from a prior protocol with listed TCR primers. TCRdb reanalysed the PCR reads using MiXCR and keeps one entry per CDR3 protein. The sample carries about 630,000 distinct CDR3 sequences, around 25% recorded once. In regard to this clonotype: Its antigen is unknown.

Material: naive CD8+ T cells from blood, with Jurkat cell RNA spiked in. Subset defined: FACS-sorted CD8+CD4-CCR7+CD45RA+ naive T cells. This sequence joins TRBV5-5 and TRBJ2-7; 11 bases are a match to TRBD1. This TCR was sampled from a human donor in good health. Some libraries in this study had Jurkat cell RNA spiked in. The CDR3 spells CASSIGRTGGREQYF. The DNA for the CDR3 is TGTGCCAGCAGCATAGGTCGGACAGGGGGCCGCGAGCAGTACTTC.